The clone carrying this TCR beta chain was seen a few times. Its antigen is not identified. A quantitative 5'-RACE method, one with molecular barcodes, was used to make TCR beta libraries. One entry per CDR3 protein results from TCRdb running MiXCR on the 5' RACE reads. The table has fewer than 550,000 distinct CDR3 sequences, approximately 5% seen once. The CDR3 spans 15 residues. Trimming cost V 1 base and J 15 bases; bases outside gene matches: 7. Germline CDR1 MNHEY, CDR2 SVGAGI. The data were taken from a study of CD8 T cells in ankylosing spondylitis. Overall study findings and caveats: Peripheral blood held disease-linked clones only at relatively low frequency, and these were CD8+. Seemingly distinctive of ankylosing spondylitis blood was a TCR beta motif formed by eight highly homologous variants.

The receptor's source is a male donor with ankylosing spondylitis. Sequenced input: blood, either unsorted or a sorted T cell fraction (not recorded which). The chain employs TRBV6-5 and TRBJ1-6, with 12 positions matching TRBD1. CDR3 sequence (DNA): TGTGCCAGCAGTTACTTCCCCGGGACAGGGGGCGACCTCCACTTT. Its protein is CASSYFPGTGGDLHF.